Each of the 15 T cell receptor beta chains below was sequenced from the same sample in a study of CD8+ T cells in alopecia areata. cDNA reverse transcribed from extracted RNA served as the sequencing template. Clones were sequenced by immunoSEQ multiplex PCR, and TCRdb holds only the in-frame ones, with some missing. The sample presents more than 250,000 clones, none singletons. Cells from pooled cutaneous lymph nodes were sorted by CD4, CD8alpha, NKG2D, NKG2ACE and other markers. Source material: CD4+ T cells sorted from a lymph node. These receptors originate from a C3H/HeJ mouse with alopecia areata. The mouse line has the MHC haplotype H2-k.

In regard to this clone: Gene and germline names: mouse. Read sequence stops 4 residues before the CDR3 end, and the germline J gene provides the missing end. This chain connects TRBV19 to TRBJ2-2; D gene unclear. The germline gives CDR1 FNHDT, CDR2 SITEND (reference sequence). V lost 0 bases and J lost 4, with 10 bases in between. This CDR3 has 15 residues. The CDR3 DNA, read in part, is TGTGCCAGCAGTATAGCTGAGGGTCGCACCGGG. Translation: CASSIAEGRTG. The CDR3, in full, reads CASSIAEGRTGQLYF.

This clone was seen a handful of times. The gene symbols are mouse symbols. The read comes to an end 4 residues before the CDR3 does, leaving the germline J gene to fill in the end. The V gene is TRBV13-1, the J gene TRBJ1-2, with TRBD1 identical over 8 bases. After removal of 4 bases from V and 3 bases from J, the junction contained 2 bases not matched to a gene. Germline V CDR1 and CDR2: NSHNY, SYGAGN. The CDR3 length is 13 residues. CDR3 bases read: TGTGCCAGCAGTACAGGGGGAGACTCC. This encodes CASSTGGDS. The CDR3 as a whole reads CASSTGGDSDYTF.

This clone was observed a handful of times. The gene names given are mouse names. Read data end 4 residues before the CDR3 end; the end is taken from the germline J gene. V and J are TRBV13-1 and TRBJ1-4, with D possibly TRBD1 on 6 matching bases. This CDR3 spans 15 amino acids. Looked up from germline, CDR1 is NSHNY and CDR2 is SYGAGN. CDR3 region: CASSDGLGAPERLFF. The CDR3 bases that were read are TGTGCCAGCAGTGATGGGCTGGGGGCGCCCGAA. Full variable domain (rest looked up from reference TRBV13-1 and TRBJ1-4): EAAVTQSPRNKVTVTGGNVTLSCRQTNSHNYMYWYRQDTGHGLRLIHYSYGAGNLRIGDVPDGYKATRTTQEDFFLLLELASPSQTSLYFCASSDGLGAPERLFFGHGTKLSVL.

This clone was counted a few times. All gene names here are mouse names. Read data end 4 residues before the CDR3 end; the end is taken from the germline J gene. The rearrangement joins TRBV5 to TRBJ2-4; 8 nucleotides agree with TRBD2. The CDR3 extends over 15 amino acids. Germline V gene lookup returns CDR1 LGHNA and CDR2 YNLKQL (reference sequence). The junction had 7 bases not matched to a gene; V was cut back by 5 bases and J by 3 bases. The CDR3 loop reads CASSSRTGWQNTLYF. The DNA read from the CDR3 is TGTGCCAGCAGCTCTCGGACTGGGTGGCAAAAC.

This clone has a handful of counts. Mouse names are used for the genes. The read finishes 4 residues shy of the CDR3 end, and the germline J gene is used to complete it. The chain uses TRBV17 and TRBJ1-1; D is uncertain. Germline V gives CDR1 MNHDT, CDR2 YYDKIL. CDR3 size: 12 residues. The CDR3 spells CASSRDQREVFF. The covered CDR3 bases are TGTGCTAGCAGTAGAGATCAGAGA. The full variable domain, its missing parts supplied by reference TRBV17 and TRBJ1-1, is DTTVKQNPRYKLARVGKPVNLICSQTMNHDTMYWYQKKPNQAPKLLLFYYDKILNREADTFEKFQSSRPNNSFCSLYIGSAGLEYSAMYLCASSRDQREVFFGKGTRLTVV.

This clone was counted a few times. Gene and germline names: mouse. Read sequence stops 4 residues before the CDR3 end, and the germline J gene provides the missing end. The V call is TRBV13-2, the J call TRBJ2-1, with TRBD2 matching over 13 bases. From germline, CDR1 is NNHNN and CDR2 SYGAGS (reference sequence). The CDR3 is made up of 16 amino acids. V shed 0 bases and J 5 bases; nucleotides not matched to a gene: 2. This CDR3 reads CASGDAGTGGDAEQFF. The covered CDR3 bases are TGTGCCAGCGGTGATGCGGGGACTGGGGGGGATGCT.

A remark on this clone: Here the gene names and germline are mouse. The sequence runs out 4 residues before the end of the CDR3; the remainder is reconstructed from the germline J gene. The chain uses TRBV13-1 and TRBJ2-2; TRBD1 matches 7 bases. The J segment lost 4 bases and the V segment lost 5 bases, leaving 2 bases of the junction unmatched. CDR3 length: 13 residues. Per germline, CDR1 NSHNY and CDR2 SYGAGN. The DNA read from the CDR3 is TGTGCCAGCAGCGACAGGGTCACCGGG. Amino acid sequence: CASSDRVTG. The whole CDR3 reads CASSDRVTGQLYF.

This clone has a handful of counts. Gene and germline names: mouse. The CDR3 extends 4 residues past the end of the read, so its final part is completed from the germline J gene. This CDR3 is also generated by other DNA sequences in the sample. The V call is TRBV17, the J call TRBJ2-7; 8 bases map to TRBD1. Looked up from germline, CDR1 is MNHDT and CDR2 is YYDKIL. CDR3 length equals 13 residues. CDR3 sequence reads: CASSRGQVYEQYF. The sequenced CDR3 bases are TGTGCTAGCAGTAGGGGACAGGTATAT.

In its sample, this clone was seen a few times. Genes here carry mouse names. Coverage ceases 4 residues before the CDR3 finishes, and the germline J gene fills in the end. Other DNA sequences of this sample code for an identical CDR3. The rearrangement joins TRBV1 to TRBJ1-2, with 8 bases identical to TRBD1. The J segment lost 0 bases and the V segment lost 0 bases, leaving 3 bases of the junction unmatched. Per the germline V gene, CDR1 is NSQYPW and CDR2 is LRSPGD (reference sequence). This CDR3 contains 16 residues. The CDR3 sequence: CTCSADRGQANSDYTF. CDR3 DNA (partial): TGCACCTGCAGTGCAGATCGGGGACAGGCAAACTCC.

This clone was counted a few times. Gene and germline names: mouse. The CDR3 end lies 4 residues beyond the end of the read and is filled in from the germline J gene. The chain links TRBV19 to TRBJ2-4; a weak D match, TRBD2 (6 bases). The V gene's germline CDR1 is FNHDT and CDR2 SITEND (reference sequence). The CDR3 consists of 14 residues. V dropped 4 bases and J dropped 1 base, with 10 bases sitting between them. CDR3 bases read: TGTGCCAGCAGTCACAGACTGGGTCAAAAC. As protein: CASSHRLGQN. The full CDR3 protein is CASSHRLGQNTLYF. The full variable domain, with the rest looked up from reference TRBV19 and TRBJ2-4, is GGIITQTPKFLIGQEGQKLTLKCQQNFNHDTMYWYRQDSGKGLRLIYYSITENDLQKGDLSEGYDASREKKSSFSLTVTSAQKNEMAVFLCASSHRLGQNTLYFGAGTRLSVL.

A few counts support this clone. Any gene name here is a mouse gene name. CDR3 bases read: TGTGCCAGCAGCCACCGACTGGGGGGGGTCCAAGAC. This codes for CASSHRLGGVQD. The entire CDR3 reads CASSHRLGGVQDTQYF. This sequence joins TRBV5 and TRBJ2-5; 11 nucleotides align to TRBD2. The read ends 4 residues early relative to the CDR3; the germline J gene fills the gap. Unmatched junction bases numbered 4, after V lost 3 bases and J lost 2 bases. Per germline, CDR1 LGHNA and CDR2 YNLKQL (reference sequence). This CDR3 spans 16 amino acids.

This clone was found a few times. Each gene name is a mouse one. The CDR3 end falls 4 residues outside the read, so it is completed with the germline J gene. The rearrangement joins TRBV5 to TRBJ1-1, with 7 bases fitting TRBD1. CDR1 LGHNA and CDR2 YNLKQL come from the germline V gene (reference sequence). CDR3 length equals 14 residues. The CDR3 loop reads CASSHDRAGTEVFF. CDR3 bases read: TGTGCCAGCAGCCACGACAGGGCAGGGACA.

This clone came up a few times. All gene names here are mouse names. From the germline J gene comes the end of the CDR3, since the read stops 4 residues before it. The rearrangement joins TRBV13-1 to TRBJ1-2; TRBD1 matches 12 bases. Looked up from germline, CDR1 is NSHNY and CDR2 is SYGAGN. The CDR3 is 15 residues long. CDR3 residues: CASSGGTGGWSDYTF. Partial CDR3 DNA: TGTGCCAGCAGTGGAGGGACAGGGGGCTGGTCC.

A remark on this clone: Gene names refer to mouse genes. The read falls 4 residues short of the CDR3 end, and the missing part is taken from the germline J gene. The rearrangement joins TRBV31 to TRBJ2-1, with 12 bases aligning to TRBD2. The CDR3 is 18 residues long. Trimming removed 0 bases from V and 3 bases from J; junction bases left unmatched: 9. CDR1 GKSSPN and CDR2 SITVG come from the germline V gene. Partial CDR3 DNA: TGTGCCTGGAGTCTAGAGTGGACTGGGGGGGTCCCCTATGCT. Protein sequence: CAWSLEWTGGVPYA. The whole CDR3 protein reads CAWSLEWTGGVPYAEQFF.

This clone has a handful of counts. Genes and germline are mouse. The CDR3 region is CASGGLGVAEQFF. The CDR3 DNA, read in part, is TGTGCCAGCGGGGGACTGGGGGTTGCT. The chain recombines TRBV13-2 with TRBJ2-1; 11 bases are shared with TRBD2. The read comes to an end 4 residues before the CDR3 does, leaving the germline J gene to fill in the end. V lost 5 bases and J lost 6; bases outside the gene matches: 1. The CDR3 is 13 amino acids. Germline values: CDR1 NNHNN, CDR2 SYGAGS (reference sequence).